A selection of T cell receptor beta chains follows, all from one sample in a study of shared clonotypes between healthy human individuals. The repertoire was sequenced with immunoSEQ multiplex PCR; TCRdb's copy has only in-frame clones and lacks some. The data contain about 2 million clones, roughly 94% of them seen just once; the ten biggest clones take up under 0.15%. Sequences were obtained from naive CD4+ T cells sorted from blood. The receptors were gathered from a man aged 18 to 29 in good health. The CDR3 runs from the conserved cysteine through the conserved F or W. The order of the fields is V gene, clone size, J gene, D gene, CDR3 protein, CDR3 DNA. The D gene is left open where the match is weak. Size is omitted from some rows. Given values are once, few, many or a class for expanded clones.

TRBV7-2	-	TRBJ1-2	-	CASSLERANYGYTF	TGTGCCAGCAGCTTAGAACGGGCTAACTATGGCTACACCTTC
TRBV28	-	TRBJ2-5	TRBD1	CASSLTPTGKETQYF	TGTGCCAGCAGTTTAACCCCGACAGGGAAAGAGACCCAGTACTTC
TRBV27	-	TRBJ1-4	-	CASSFGKGTIPEKLFF	TGTGCCAGCAGTTTTGGGAAGGGTACAATCCCTGAAAAACTGTTTTTT
TRBV5-1	-	TRBJ2-1	-	CASSLGPLEWDEQFF	TGCGCCAGCAGCTTGGGCCCTTTGGAGTGGGATGAGCAGTTCTTC
TRBV6-4	-	TRBJ1-6	TRBD1	CASSPTGGFSYNSPLHF	TGTGCCAGCAGTCCAACAGGGGGCTTCTCCTATAATTCACCCCTCCACTTT
TRBV9	-	TRBJ2-5	-	CASSPTARETQYF	TGTGCCAGCAGCCCGACAGCGCGGGAGACCCAGTACTTC
TRBV9	-	TRBJ1-5	-	CASSFEDGNQPQHF	TGTGCCAGCAGCTTCGAGGACGGAAATCAGCCCCAGCATTTT
TRBV6-6	-	TRBJ2-7	TRBD1	CASSSTGEHYEQYF	TGTGCCAGCAGCTCGACAGGGGAACACTACGAGCAGTACTTC
TRBV7-2	once	TRBJ2-7	-	CASSYNAGPDGQYF	TGTGCCAGCAGTTATAACGCCGGGCCCGACGGGCAGTACTTC
TRBV7-6	-	TRBJ2-2	-	CASSLGTLGVTGELFF	TGTGCCAGCAGCTTAGGAACATTGGGGGTCACCGGGGAGCTGTTTTTT
TRBV10-2	-	TRBJ1-1	TRBD1	CASRDRGGTEAFF	TGCGCCAGCAGGGACAGGGGAGGCACTGAAGCTTTCTTT
TRBV7-9	-	TRBJ1-4	-	CASSLAAGRGEKLFF	TGTGCCAGCAGCTTAGCTGCGGGGCGAGGTGAAAAACTGTTTTTT
TRBV7-9	-	TRBJ2-7	TRBD1	CASSLGTGNHEQYF	TGTGCCAGCAGCTTAGGGACAGGGAACCACGAGCAGTACTTC
TRBV27	-	TRBJ2-7	TRBD2	CASSLREGVGYEQYF	TGTGCCAGCAGTCTCCGGGAGGGTGTGGGATACGAGCAGTACTTC
TRBV5-6	-	TRBJ1-6	-	CASSLGHLNSPLHF	TGTGCCAGCAGCTTGGGGCACCTAAATTCACCCCTCCACTTT
TRBV6-1	-	TRBJ2-5	-	CASSASIPETQYF	TGTGCCAGCAGTGCCAGCATCCCAGAGACCCAGTACTTC
TRBV25-1	-	TRBJ1-6	-	CASSEWGGKNSPLHF	TGTGCCAGCAGTGAATGGGGCGGGAAGAATTCACCCCTCCACTTT
TRBV2	-	TRBJ2-7	TRBD1	CASSGRLRQGWGEQYF	TGTGCCAGCAGTGGAAGGTTGAGACAGGGTTGGGGCGAGCAGTACTTC
TRBV28	-	TRBJ2-2	-	CASSFFPRQETNTGELFF	TGTGCCAGCAGTTTTTTCCCTCGACAGGAGACGAACACCGGGGAGCTGTTTTTT
TRBV5-1	-	TRBJ2-7	-	CASSPVPQGASYEQYF	TGCGCCAGCAGCCCCGTGCCCCAAGGGGCTTCCTACGAGCAGTACTTC
TRBV7-2	once	TRBJ2-3	-	CASSLAGVNTQYF	TGTGCCAGCAGCTTAGCGGGAGTTAATACGCAGTATTTT
TRBV29-1	-	TRBJ2-5	-	CSVARGGQETQYF	TGCAGCGTTGCACGAGGGGGTCAAGAGACCCAGTACTTC
TRBV9	once	TRBJ2-1	-	CASSVDEGNYNEQFF	TGTGCCAGCAGCGTAGATGAGGGGAATTACAATGAGCAGTTCTTC
TRBV6-6	once	TRBJ1-5	-	CASREANQPQHF	TGTGCCAGCAGGGAGGCAAATCAGCCCCAGCATTTT
TRBV6-1	-	TRBJ2-5	TRBD1	CASREQGRGETQYF	TGTGCCAGCAGGGAACAGGGGCGCGGGGAGACCCAGTACTTC
TRBV10-3	-	TRBJ1-5	-	CAISSDRNQPQHF	TGTGCCATCAGTAGTGATCGAAATCAGCCCCAGCATTTT
TRBV5-1	-	TRBJ2-1	-	CASSSLRGGNEQFF	TGCGCCAGCAGCTCCCTGAGAGGGGGCAATGAGCAGTTCTTC
TRBV6-5	-	TRBJ2-2	-	CASRALESSGELFF	TGTGCCAGCCGTGCTTTGGAGTCCTCCGGGGAGCTGTTTTTT
TRBV5-6	-	TRBJ2-5	-	CASSSIAEETQYF	TGTGCCAGCAGCTCGATAGCGGAAGAGACCCAGTACTTC
TRBV10-3	-	TRBJ2-7	-	CAISELQSEQYF	TGTGCCATCAGTGAATTACAATCCGAGCAGTACTTC
TRBV6-5	-	TRBJ2-7	-	CASSYSRADEQYF	TGTGCCAGCAGTTACTCCAGGGCTGACGAGCAGTACTTC
TRBV5-4	-	TRBJ2-1	TRBD2	CASSTSGVSYNEQFF	TGTGCCAGCAGCACAAGCGGGGTCTCCTACAATGAGCAGTTCTTC
TRBV14	-	TRBJ1-2	-	CASSAQGVGYTF	TGTGCCAGCAGCGCCCAAGGGGTTGGCTACACCTTC
TRBV9	-	TRBJ2-5	TRBD2	CASSVGLAGGGETQYF	TGTGCCAGCAGCGTAGGACTAGCGGGAGGCGGGGAGACCCAGTACTTC
TRBV5-6	-	TRBJ2-7	-	CASSIRGYEQYF	TGTGCCAGCAGCATCAGGGGTTACGAGCAGTACTTC
TRBV9	-	TRBJ1-2	-	CASDLMGAGGYTF	TGTGCCAGCGATTTGATGGGGGCGGGTGGCTACACCTTC
TRBV7-2	-	TRBJ2-3	TRBD2	CASSATSGRSTDTQYF	TGTGCCAGCAGCGCTACTAGCGGGAGGTCCACAGATACGCAGTATTTT
TRBV11-2	-	TRBJ1-4	TRBD1	CASSFLGQGGEKLFF	TGTGCCAGCAGCTTCCTCGGACAGGGTGGTGAAAAACTGTTTTTT
TRBV7-9	-	TRBJ2-1	-	CASSLGPQVANEQFF	TGTGCCAGCAGCTTAGGACCCCAGGTGGCCAATGAGCAGTTCTTC
TRBV7-8	-	TRBJ2-7	-	CASSLVAYRYEQYF	TGTGCCAGCAGCTTAGTTGCCTACCGCTACGAGCAGTACTTC
TRBV2	-	TRBJ1-5	-	CASSGPGGNQPQHF	TGTGCCAGCAGTGGGCCCGGCGGGAATCAGCCCCAGCATTTT
TRBV2	once	TRBJ2-1	TRBD2	CASRPLAGGPWEQFF	TGTGCCAGCAGACCTCTAGCGGGGGGGCCGTGGGAGCAGTTCTTC
TRBV6-1	-	TRBJ1-5	-	CASSQGIGQPQHF	TGTGCCAGCAGTCAGGGAATCGGTCAGCCCCAGCATTTT
TRBV9	once	TRBJ2-2	TRBD1	CASGTGQGANTGELFF	TGTGCCAGCGGGACTGGTCAGGGGGCAAACACCGGGGAGCTGTTTTTT
TRBV15	-	TRBJ1-5	-	CATAKWYSNQPQHF	TGTGCCACCGCAAAGTGGTATAGCAATCAGCCCCAGCATTTT
TRBV4-3	-	TRBJ2-2	TRBD2	CASSQASGRSTGELFF	TGCGCCAGCAGCCAAGCTAGCGGGAGGAGCACCGGGGAGCTGTTTTTT
TRBV10-3	once	TRBJ2-1	-	CAISEWGRGREPHEFF	TGTGCCATCAGTGAGTGGGGGCGGGGCAGAGAACCTCATGAGTTCTTC
TRBV4-1	-	TRBJ2-1	TRBD2	CASSGDRLAGNNEQFF	TGCGCCAGCAGCGGAGACCGACTAGCGGGAAACAATGAGCAGTTCTTC
TRBV9	-	TRBJ1-6	-	CASSVGVSSYNSPLHF	TGTGCCAGCAGCGTAGGGGTTAGCTCCTATAATTCACCCCTCCACTTT
TRBV11-2	-	TRBJ2-5	-	CASSPRVRETQYF	TGTGCCAGCAGCCCCCGTGTGAGGGAGACCCAGTACTTC
TRBV7-2	-	TRBJ1-5	-	CASSYDSSHQPQHF	TGTGCCAGCAGCTATGATTCGTCCCATCAGCCCCAGCATTTT
TRBV18	-	TRBJ2-2	-	CASSPAQIPTGELFF	TGTGCCAGCTCACCAGCACAGATTCCCACCGGGGAGCTGTTTTTT
TRBV25-1	-	TRBJ1-5	-	CASSDFGGGQPQHF	TGTGCCAGCAGTGACTTCGGGGGGGGTCAGCCCCAGCATTTT
TRBV4-1	-	TRBJ2-1	-	CASSQGVPPDEQFF	TGCGCCAGCAGCCAAGGTGTTCCCCCGGATGAGCAGTTCTTC
TRBV7-2	-	TRBJ2-7	TRBD1	CASSLRFGQGLYEQYF	TGTGCCAGCAGCCTTAGATTTGGACAGGGGCTCTACGAGCAGTACTTC
TRBV28	-	TRBJ1-4	-	CASSLSGARNEKLFF	TGTGCCAGCAGTTTATCGGGGGCGCGGAATGAAAAACTGTTTTTT
TRBV4-3	-	TRBJ2-2	-	CASSQDLYTGELFF	TGCGCCAGCAGCCAAGACTTGTACACCGGGGAGCTGTTTTTT
TRBV30	-	TRBJ1-4	-	CAWSRPNEKLFF	TGTGCCTGGAGTCGCCCTAATGAAAAACTGTTTTTT
TRBV7-9	-	TRBJ1-2	-	CASSAPTDLLGYTF	TGTGCCAGCAGCGCCCCGACGGATCTATTAGGCTACACCTTC
TRBV5-4	-	TRBJ2-3	TRBD1	CASSLVGQGPSTDTQYF	TGTGCCAGCAGCTTGGTGGGACAGGGCCCATCCACAGATACGCAGTATTTT